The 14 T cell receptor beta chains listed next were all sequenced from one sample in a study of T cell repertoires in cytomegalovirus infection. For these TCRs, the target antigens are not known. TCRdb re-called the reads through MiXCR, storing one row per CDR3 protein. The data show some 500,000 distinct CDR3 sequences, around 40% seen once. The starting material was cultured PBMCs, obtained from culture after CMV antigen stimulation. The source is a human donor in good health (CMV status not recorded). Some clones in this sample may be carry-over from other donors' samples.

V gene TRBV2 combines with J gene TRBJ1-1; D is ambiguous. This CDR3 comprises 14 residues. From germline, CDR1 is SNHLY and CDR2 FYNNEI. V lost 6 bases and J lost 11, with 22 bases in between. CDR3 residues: CASSRYVVGPTAFF. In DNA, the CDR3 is TGTGCCAGCAGCAGATACGTTGTTGGACCTACGGCTTTCTTT.

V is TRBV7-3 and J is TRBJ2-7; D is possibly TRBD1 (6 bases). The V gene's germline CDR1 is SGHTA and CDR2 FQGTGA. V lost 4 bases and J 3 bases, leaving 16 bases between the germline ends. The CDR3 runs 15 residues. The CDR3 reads CASSSPTQQGYEQYF. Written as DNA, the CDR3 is TGTGCCAGCAGCTCCCCGACGCAACAGGGCTACGAGCAGTACTTC.

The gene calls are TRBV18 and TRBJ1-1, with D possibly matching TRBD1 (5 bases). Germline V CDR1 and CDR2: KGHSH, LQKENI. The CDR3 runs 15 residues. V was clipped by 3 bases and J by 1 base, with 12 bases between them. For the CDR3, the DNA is TGTGCCAGCTCACCGAACCCCACAGGGAACACTGAAGCTTTCTTT. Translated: CASSPNPTGNTEAFF. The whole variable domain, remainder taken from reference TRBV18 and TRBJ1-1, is NAGVMQNPRHLVRRRGQEARLRCSPMKGHSHVYWYRQLPEEGLKFMVYLQKENIIDESGMPKERFSAEFPKEGPSILRIQQVVRGDSAAYFCASSPNPTGNTEAFFGQGTRLTVV.

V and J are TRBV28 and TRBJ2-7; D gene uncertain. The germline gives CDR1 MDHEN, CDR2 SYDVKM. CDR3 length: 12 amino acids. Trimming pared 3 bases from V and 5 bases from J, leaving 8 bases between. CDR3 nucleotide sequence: TGTGCCAGCAGTTTCCCTTCCGACGAGCAGTACTTC. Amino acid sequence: CASSFPSDEQYF.

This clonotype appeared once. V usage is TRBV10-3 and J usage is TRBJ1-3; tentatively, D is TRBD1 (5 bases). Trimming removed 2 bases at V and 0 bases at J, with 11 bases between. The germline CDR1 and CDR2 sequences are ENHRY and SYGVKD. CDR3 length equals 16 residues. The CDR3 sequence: CAISEGHSSSGNTIYF. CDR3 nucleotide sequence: TGTGCCATCAGTGAGGGACATAGCTCCTCTGGAAACACCATATATTTT.

This CDR3 is CASSLGTSGIIINEQFF. Here the CDR3 DNA reads TGTGCCAGCAGCTTAGGGACTAGCGGGATCATAATTAATGAGCAGTTCTTC. The chain is built from TRBV7-4 and TRBJ2-1, with 12 bases fitting TRBD2. V shed 1 base and J 7 bases; nucleotides not matched to a gene: 8. The CDR3 length is 17 residues. Germline V gene sequence: CDR1 SGHVT, CDR2 SQSDAQ.

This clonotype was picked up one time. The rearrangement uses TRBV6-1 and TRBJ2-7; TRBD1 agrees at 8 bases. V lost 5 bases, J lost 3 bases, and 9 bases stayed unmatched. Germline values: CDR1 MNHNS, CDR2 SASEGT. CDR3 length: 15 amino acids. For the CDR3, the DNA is TGTGCCAGCAGTTATTCAGGGGGCGCGGGCTACGAGCAGTACTTC. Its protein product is CASSYSGGAGYEQYF.

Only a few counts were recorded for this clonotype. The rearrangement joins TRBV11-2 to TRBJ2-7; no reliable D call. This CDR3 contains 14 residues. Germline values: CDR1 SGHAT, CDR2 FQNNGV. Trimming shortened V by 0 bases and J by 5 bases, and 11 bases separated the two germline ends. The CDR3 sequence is CASSLEGWGDEQYF. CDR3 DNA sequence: TGTGCCAGCAGCTTAGAGGGCTGGGGTGACGAGCAGTACTTC.

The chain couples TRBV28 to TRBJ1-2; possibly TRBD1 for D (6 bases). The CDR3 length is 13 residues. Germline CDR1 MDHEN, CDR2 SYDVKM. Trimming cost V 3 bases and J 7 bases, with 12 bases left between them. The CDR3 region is CASSLARGSGYTF. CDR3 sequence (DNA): TGTGCCAGCAGTTTGGCCAGGGGATCTGGCTACACCTTC.

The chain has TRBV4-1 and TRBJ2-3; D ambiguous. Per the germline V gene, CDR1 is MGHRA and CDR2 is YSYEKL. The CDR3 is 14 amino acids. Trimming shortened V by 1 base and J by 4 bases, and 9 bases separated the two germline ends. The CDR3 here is CASSQVGRPDTQYF. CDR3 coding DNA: TGCGCCAGCAGCCAAGTAGGACGCCCAGATACGCAGTATTTT.

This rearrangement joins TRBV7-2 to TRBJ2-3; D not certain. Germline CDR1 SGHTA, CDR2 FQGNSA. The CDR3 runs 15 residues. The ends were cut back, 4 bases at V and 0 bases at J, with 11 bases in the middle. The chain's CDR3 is CASSSHYSSTDTQYF. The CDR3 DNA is TGTGCCAGCAGCTCTCACTATTCTAGCACAGATACGCAGTATTTT.

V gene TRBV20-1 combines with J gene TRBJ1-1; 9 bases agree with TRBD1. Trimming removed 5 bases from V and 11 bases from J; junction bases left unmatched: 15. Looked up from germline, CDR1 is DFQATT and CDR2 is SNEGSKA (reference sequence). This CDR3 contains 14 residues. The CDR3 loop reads CSAHKPGQGAEAFF. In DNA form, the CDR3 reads TGCAGTGCTCATAAACCGGGACAGGGAGCGGAGGCTTTCTTT.

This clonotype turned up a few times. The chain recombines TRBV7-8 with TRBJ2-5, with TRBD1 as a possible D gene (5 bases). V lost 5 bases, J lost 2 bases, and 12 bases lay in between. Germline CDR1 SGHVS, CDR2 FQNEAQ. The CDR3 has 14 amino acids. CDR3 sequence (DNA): TGTGCCAGCAGCGGCAGGGTTGCGCAAGAGACCCAGTACTTC. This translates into CASSGRVAQETQYF.

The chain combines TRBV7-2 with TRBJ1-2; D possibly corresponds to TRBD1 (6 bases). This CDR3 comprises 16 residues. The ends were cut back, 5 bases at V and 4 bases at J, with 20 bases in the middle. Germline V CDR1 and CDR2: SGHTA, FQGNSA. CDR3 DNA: TGTGCCAGCAGCCTTAGGGGGGGATCGGGGAGCTATGGCTACACCTTC. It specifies CASSLRGGSGSYGYTF.